This entry describes one TCR beta chain. Its cognate antigen is unknown. Read sequence stops 3 residues before the CDR3 end, and the germline J gene provides the missing end. The sample is drawn from a study of Tregs in tolerant kidney transplant recipients. Overall study findings and caveats: Biological reproducibility was not directly addressed, but technical replication error appeared minimal. Antigen-driven expansion was suggested because donor-specific Tregs expanded more than all Tregs in tolerant patients. The small number of patients limits these findings pending further validation.

TCRdb's copy holds only in-frame clones and misses some; the assay was immunoSEQ multiplex PCR. This listing includes tens of thousands of clones. CDR1 and CDR2 (germline): KGHSH, LQKENI. The CDR3 extends over 14 amino acids. The input for sequencing was CD8+ T cells from blood, taken before the transplant. This TCR came from a human donor who received a combined kidney and bone marrow transplant. The chain links TRBV18 to TRBJ1-2, with D possibly matching TRBD1 (6 bases). The covered CDR3 bases are TGTGCCAGCTCACCAACGGACAGCTTCCTAGGC. Protein product: CASSPTDSFLG. The whole CDR3 is CASSPTDSFLGYTF.